The 26 T cell receptor beta chains in this list originate from one sample, sequenced in a study of CD8+ T cells in alopecia areata. In each case, RNA was isolated and then reverse transcribed into cDNA as the sequencing template. The data were produced by immunoSEQ multiplex PCR, yet TCRdb's version contains in-frame clones alone and is incomplete. The data contain some 130,000 clones, about 50% of them singletons. The material sequenced was CD8+ T cells sorted from blood, taken at week 0. These receptor sequences come from a human donor with alopecia areata.

This clone was counted once. This sequence joins TRBV7-9 and TRBJ2-7; 10 bases are shared with TRBD1. With V trimmed by 4 bases and J by 6 bases, 6 bases remained unmatched. Germline V gene data show CDR1 as SEHNR and CDR2 as FQNEAQ (reference sequence). The CDR3 has 14 amino acids. CDR3 sequence (DNA): TGTGCCAGCAGCTCAGTAGGGACAGGGGCCGAGCAGTACTTC. This codes for CASSSVGTGAEQYF.

This chain links TRBV30 with TRBJ2-7; D remains ambiguous. The germline V gene has CDR1 GTSNPN and CDR2 SVGIG (reference sequence). V dropped 6 bases and J dropped 0 bases, with 9 bases sitting between them. The CDR3 runs to 12 residues. The chain's CDR3 is CACRSSSYEQYF. The CDR3 DNA sequence: TGTGCCTGTCGGAGCAGCTCCTACGAGCAGTACTTC.

Only a few counts were recorded for this clone. The rearrangement joins TRBV7-9 to TRBJ1-2, with unresolved D. CDR3 length: 15 amino acids. Between the trimmed V and J ends, which lost 3 bases and 6 bases, there was a span of 17 bases. Germline assignment: CDR1 SEHNR and CDR2 FQNEAQ (reference sequence). The CDR3 is CASSLGSPLIDGYTF. CDR3 nucleotide sequence: TGTGCCAGCAGCTTGGGGAGCCCTCTTATTGATGGCTACACCTTC.

This chain links TRBV13 with TRBJ2-7; D is ambiguous. Germline-derived CDR1 and CDR2 are PRHDT and FYEKMQ (reference sequence). Trimming took 0 bases from V and 2 from J, leaving 11 bases between them. The CDR3 is 15 residues long. Written as DNA, the CDR3 is TGTGCCAGCAGCTTAGGATGGACGGCAACCTACGAGCAGTACTTC. Protein sequence: CASSLGWTATYEQYF.

This sequence joins TRBV7-9 and TRBJ1-6; the D is unclear. Trimming shortened V by 5 bases and J by 7 bases, and 12 bases separated the two germline ends. The germline CDR1 and CDR2 sequences are SEHNR and FQNEAQ (reference sequence). The CDR3 totals 14 residues. The CDR3 region is CASSHGDSNSPLHF. The CDR3 DNA is TGTGCCAGCAGCCACGGGGATTCGAATTCACCCCTCCACTTT.

The chain is built from TRBV6-5 and TRBJ1-5, with D uncertain. Germline assignment: CDR1 MNHEY and CDR2 SVGAGI. The CDR3 runs 14 residues. Deletions cut 6 bases from V and 1 base from J, with 10 bases between. CDR3: CASRSTRSNQPQHF. For the CDR3, the DNA is TGTGCCAGCAGGTCAACGAGGAGCAATCAGCCCCAGCATTTT.

V gene TRBV7-3 combines with J gene TRBJ1-6; no firm D call. This CDR3 is 16 amino acids long. Trimming shortened V by 2 bases and J by 3 bases, and 11 bases separated the two germline ends. Germline V gives CDR1 SGHTA, CDR2 FQGTGA. The CDR3 loop reads CASSLWAANYNSPLHF. CDR3 sequence (DNA): TGTGCCAGCAGCTTATGGGCAGCAAACTATAATTCACCCCTCCACTTT.

This clone has more than one count but fewer than ten. Other DNA sequences in this specimen translate into the identical CDR3. The CDR3 sequence is CASSVGGGASNEQFF. For the CDR3, the DNA is TGTGCCAGCAGCGTGGGCGGGGGGGCGTCCAATGAGCAGTTCTTC. J is TRBJ2-1 and V is TRBV9, with 9 bases aligning to TRBD2. Germline loops: CDR1 SGDLS, CDR2 YYNGEE. The CDR3 extends over 15 amino acids. The junction had 6 bases not matched to a gene; V was cut back by 2 bases and J by 6 bases.

This clone was counted between two and nine times. J is TRBJ2-1 and V is TRBV29-1; D is unresolved. CDR1 and CDR2 from the germline V gene are SQVTM and ANQGSEA. The V end was cut by 7 bases, the J end by 6 bases, with 7 bases between. The CDR3 extends over 10 amino acids. The CDR3 region has the DNA TGCAGCGCGTTAGGCAATGAGCAGTTCTTC. Translating it yields CSALGNEQFF.

V gene TRBV29-1 combines with J gene TRBJ2-7; a possible D gene is TRBD2 (5 bases). Trimming removed 0 bases at V and 3 bases at J, with 9 bases between. Germline CDR1 is SQVTM and CDR2 is ANQGSEA. The CDR3 is 13 amino acids. CDR3 residues: CSVEDGEGYEQYF. CDR3 coding DNA: TGCAGCGTTGAAGATGGAGAGGGCTACGAGCAGTACTTC.

V is TRBV29-1 and J is TRBJ1-2; D perhaps matches TRBD1 (5 bases). The CDR3 runs to 12 residues. V was clipped by 4 bases and J by 3 bases, with 9 bases between them. The germline V gene has CDR1 SQVTM and CDR2 ANQGSEA. CDR3 amino acids: CSVVVGDYGYTF. The CDR3 bases are TGCAGCGTTGTTGTGGGGGACTATGGCTACACCTTC.

This chain links TRBV23-1 with TRBJ1-5; no clear D gene. TRBV23-1 qualifies as an ORF whose function is uncertain. Trimming left V 9 bases short and J 6 bases short, with 18 bases between. This CDR3 has 14 residues. The CDR3 is CARGCSKGRQPQHF. The DNA for the CDR3 is TGCGCCAGGGGATGCAGTAAAGGGCGTCAGCCCCAGCATTTT.

V is TRBV6-1 and J is TRBJ1-5, with a weak D call TRBD1 (5 bases). The CDR3 consists of 17 residues. V was pared by 1 base and J by 1 base, with 14 bases between. Per the germline V gene, CDR1 is MNHNS and CDR2 is SASEGT. The CDR3 region is CASSEVRWGESNQPQHF. CDR3 in DNA: TGTGCCAGCAGTGAAGTGAGGTGGGGGGAGAGCAATCAGCCCCAGCATTTT.

This clone has only one observation. This chain joins TRBV14 and TRBJ2-5, with a weak D call TRBD2 (5 bases). CDR3 length equals 14 residues. The V end was cut by 1 base, the J end by 2 bases, with 8 bases between. From germline, CDR1 is SGHDN and CDR2 FVKESK. In nucleotides, the CDR3 is TGTGCCAGCAGCCAAGGCGGGCCTCAAGAGACCCAGTACTTC. Amino acid sequence: CASSQGGPQETQYF.

The rearrangement joins TRBV7-9 to TRBJ2-5; no reliable D call. The CDR3 sequence is 12 residues long. Between the trimmed V and J ends, which lost 4 bases and 2 bases, there was a span of 5 bases. CDR1 SEHNR and CDR2 FQNEAQ come from the germline V gene (reference sequence). The CDR3 bases are TGTGCCAGCAGCTCGATGCAAGAGACCCAGTACTTC. Encoded protein: CASSSMQETQYF.

Regarding this clone: Germline and junction disagree at one end, which may indicate a read error. The rearrangement links TRBV6-5 to TRBJ2-1; D not certain. The length of the CDR3 is 12 residues. CDR1 is MNHEY, CDR2 SVGAGI, per germline. The CDR3 DNA sequence: TGTGCCACCAGTACAGCCTACAATGAGCAGTTCTTC. Translation: CATSTAYNEQFF.

This rearrangement joins TRBV29-1 to TRBJ2-7; tentative D call: TRBD1 (6 bases). Germline V gene data show CDR1 as SQVTM and CDR2 as ANQGSEA. Trimming pared 3 bases from V and 0 bases from J, leaving 18 bases between. The CDR3 is made up of 16 amino acids. In DNA form, the CDR3 reads TGCAGCGTTGAGCTACAAACAGGGCCCCACTCCTACGAGCAGTACTTC. It encodes CSVELQTGPHSYEQYF.

This clone appeared a few times. The chain carries TRBV29-1 and TRBJ2-1; TRBD2 might be the D (6 bases). CDR3 length: 15 amino acids. V was trimmed by 2 bases and J by 4 bases, leaving 15 bases between them. From germline, CDR1 is SQVTM and CDR2 ANQGSEA. CDR3 residues: CSVEWRERRYNEQFF. DNA for the CDR3: TGCAGCGTTGAATGGAGGGAGCGGAGATACAATGAGCAGTTCTTC.

This clone was seen only a few times. The CDR3 nucleotides read TGTGCCATCAGTGAGTGGGACATAGGGCAGCCCCAGCATTTT. As protein: CAISEWDIGQPQHF. V and J are TRBV10-3 and TRBJ1-5; D possibly corresponds to TRBD1 (6 bases). The CDR3 length is 14 residues. Germline values: CDR1 ENHRY, CDR2 SYGVKD. The V end lost 1 base, the J end lost 7 bases, and 11 bases lay between the germline ends.

This clone was detected a few times. The V call is TRBV6-5, the J call TRBJ1-1; D is undetermined. This CDR3 is built from 15 residues. Per germline, CDR1 MNHEY and CDR2 SVGAGI. The V end lost 0 bases, the J end lost 1 base, and 9 bases lay between the germline ends. In nucleotides, the CDR3 is TGTGCCAGCAGTTACTCTGGCGAAGGGAACACTGAAGCTTTCTTT. The encoded protein is CASSYSGEGNTEAFF.

The rearrangement links TRBV6-5 to TRBJ1-6; D unresolved. CDR1 and CDR2 (germline): MNHEY, SVGAGI. The CDR3 is made up of 12 amino acids. Trimming took 3 bases from V and 9 from J, leaving 6 bases between them. The CDR3 DNA follows: TGTGCCAGCAGTTATGAGGGTTCACCCCTCCACTTT. Translating it yields CASSYEGSPLHF.

This clone has only a few counts. The V call is TRBV12-5, the J call TRBJ2-3, with D hard to call. V was cut by 3 bases and J by 5 bases, with 6 bases left in between. The CDR3 consists of 12 residues. Germline-derived CDR1 and CDR2 are LGHNT and FRNRAP. CDR3 nucleotide sequence: TGTGCTAGTGGTTTTGGTGGAGATACGCAGTATTTT. It yields the protein CASGFGGDTQYF.

This clone has just a few counts. This chain uses TRBV27 with TRBJ1-1, with D uncertain. CDR1 MNHEY and CDR2 SMNVEV come from the germline V gene (reference sequence). V was cut by 3 bases and J by 1 base, with 6 bases left in between. The CDR3 runs 13 residues. The CDR3 loop is CASSLGTNTEAFF. The CDR3 coding sequence is TGTGCCAGCAGTTTGGGAACGAACACTGAAGCTTTCTTT.

The chain has TRBV5-6 and TRBJ2-3; no clear D gene. The CDR3 length is 11 residues. Trimming left V 4 bases short and J 10 bases short, with 10 bases between. In germline, CDR1 is SGHDT, CDR2 YYEEEE. The CDR3 DNA follows: TGTGCCAGCAGCGCCGGTGAAGCGCAGTATTTT. It translates to CASSAGEAQYF.

The rearrangement links TRBV14 to TRBJ2-3; no clear D gene. V lost 1 base and J 1 base, leaving 6 bases between the germline ends. The CDR3 sequence is 14 residues long. Per germline, CDR1 SGHDN and CDR2 FVKESK. The CDR3 DNA reads TGTGCCAGCAGCCAAGTCCAGGGCACAGATACGCAGTATTTT. Translation: CASSQVQGTDTQYF.

This clone showed up just once. V is TRBV7-6 and J is TRBJ2-5; TRBD2 aligns across 7 bases. Germline CDR1 SGHVS, CDR2 FNYEAQ. The CDR3 runs to 18 residues. Unmatched junction bases numbered 17, after V lost 5 bases and J lost 2 bases. The CDR3: CASSPDGRAGRGQETQYF. The CDR3 DNA follows: TGTGCCAGCAGCCCCGACGGTAGAGCCGGGCGGGGGCAAGAGACCCAGTACTTC.